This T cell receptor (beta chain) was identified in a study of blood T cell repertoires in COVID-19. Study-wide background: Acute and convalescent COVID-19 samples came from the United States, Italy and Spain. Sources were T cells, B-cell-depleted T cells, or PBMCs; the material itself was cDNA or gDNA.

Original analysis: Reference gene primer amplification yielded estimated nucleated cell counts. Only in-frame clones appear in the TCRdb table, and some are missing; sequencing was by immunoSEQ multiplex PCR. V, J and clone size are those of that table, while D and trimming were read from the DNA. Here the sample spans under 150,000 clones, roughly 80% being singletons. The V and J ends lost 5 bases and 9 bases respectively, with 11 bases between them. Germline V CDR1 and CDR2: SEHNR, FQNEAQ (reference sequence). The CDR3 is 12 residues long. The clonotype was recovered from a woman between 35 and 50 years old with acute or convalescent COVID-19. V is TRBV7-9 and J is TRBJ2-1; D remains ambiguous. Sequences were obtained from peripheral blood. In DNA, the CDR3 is TGTGCCAGCAGCCCTGACACGACTGAGCAGTTCTTC. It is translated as CASSPDTTEQFF.